The rows below give T cell receptor beta chains drawn from one sample of a study of T cells in Graves' hyperthyroidism and ophthalmopathy. TCRdb passed the multiplex PCR reads through MiXCR, listing each CDR3 protein once. The top ten clones hold 25% to 30% of a sample with roughly 400,000 distinct CDR3 sequences, around 15% of them seen once. The sample consisted of blood. Source of these receptors: a middle-aged man with Graves' ophthalmopathy. Both conserved end residues are part of each CDR3. A D gene is named only where the DNA matches it firmly. Size is stated for part of the rows, as once, few or many counts, or as a class when the clone is expanded.

v_call,cdr3_length,clone_size,j_call,d_call,cdr3_nt,cdr3_aa
TRBV7-6,14,NA,TRBJ1-3,TRBD1,TGTGCCAGCAGCGCCTCGACAGGGATAAACACCATATATTTT,CASSASTGINTIYF
TRBV11-2,18,NA,TRBJ2-7,TRBD2,TGTGCCAGCAGCTTCAGGGGACGACTAGCGGGAGGCCCCAACGAGCAGTACTTC,CASSFRGRLAGGPNEQYF
TRBV5-1,14,NA,TRBJ1-4,TRBD1,TGCGCCAGCAGACCGACGGGGACAGATGAAAAACTGTTTTTT,CASRPTGTDEKLFF
TRBV6-6,15,many,TRBJ2-2,NA,TGTGCCAGCAGTTACTCATCGATGGCTACCGGGGAGCTGTTTTTT,CASSYSSMATGELFF
TRBV28,14,few,TRBJ2-1,TRBD2,TGTGCCAGCAACCCGGGACTAGGGGGCAATGAGCAGTTCTTC,CASNPGLGGNEQFF
TRBV18,14,many,TRBJ2-7,NA,TGTGCCAGCTCACCCCGGGACAACTCCTACGAGCAGTACTTC,CASSPRDNSYEQYF
TRBV11-2,14,many,TRBJ2-3,NA,TGTGCCAGCAGCTCTTTTCACCGAGCCGATACGCAGTATTTT,CASSSFHRADTQYF
TRBV14,14,few,TRBJ1-2,NA,TGTGCCAGCAGCCAAGAGCGCAGGGGCTATGGCTACACCTTC,CASSQERRGYGYTF
TRBV7-8,14,few,TRBJ2-6,NA,TGTGCCAGCAGCTTATGGCGGGACGAAAACGTCCTGACTTTC,CASSLWRDENVLTF
TRBV5-4,16,many,TRBJ1-1,NA,TGTGCCAGCAGTCACGACCGGGACACGCTTAACACTGAAGCTTTCTTT,CASSHDRDTLNTEAFF
TRBV18,15,many,TRBJ1-3,NA,TGTGCCAGCTCACCCACGGGAGTGGGTGGAAACACCATATATTTT,CASSPTGVGGNTIYF
TRBV5-1,14,many,TRBJ2-1,NA,TGCGCCAGCAGCTTGGGAGAGCCAGGCAATGAGCAGTTCTTC,CASSLGEPGNEQFF
TRBV2,16,many,TRBJ2-1,NA,TGTGCCAGCAGGGACACCTTAAAGACCTATCACAATGAGCAGTTCTTC,CASRDTLKTYHNEQFF
TRBV3-1,14,many,TRBJ1-5,TRBD1,TGTGCCAGCAGCCACGGGACAGGGGATCAGCCCCAGCATTTT,CASSHGTGDQPQHF
TRBV30,11,many,TRBJ1-1,NA,TGTGCCTGCACGATGAACACTGAAGCTTTCTTT,CACTMNTEAFF
TRBV12-3/TRBV12-4,15,NA,TRBJ2-1,NA,TGTGCCAGCAGTACTCGAAGTCCAATTAGTCCTGAGCAGTTCTTC,CASSTRSPISPEQFF
TRBV2,16,many,TRBJ2-7,TRBD2,TGTGCCAGCAGTGTAGGAGGAGCGGGAGGGACCTACGAGCAGTACTTC,CASSVGGAGGTYEQYF
TRBV29-1,16,many,TRBJ2-6,NA,TGCAGCGCGGGGGACAGCTCAGTCTCTGGGGCCAACGTCCTGACTTTC,CSAGDSSVSGANVLTF
TRBV11-3,17,many,TRBJ2-7,NA,TGTGCCAGCAGCTGGGGGCGATCCCCCCGGGGCTCCTACGAGCAGTACTTC,CASSWGRSPRGSYEQYF
TRBV11-3,17,many,TRBJ2-1,NA,TGTGCCAGCAGCTTATTAAAAGGATTGAGCGGATACAATGAGCAGTTCTTC,CASSLLKGLSGYNEQFF
TRBV5-1,17,many,TRBJ2-3,TRBD1,TGCGCCAGCAGCTTGGAGGGGGCCCTAGTGGGCACAGATACGCAGTATTTT,CASSLEGALVGTDTQYF
TRBV7-2,14,NA,TRBJ2-7,NA,TGTGCCAGCAGCTTATCTGCAGGGCAATACGAGCAGTACTTC,CASSLSAGQYEQYF
TRBV20-1,13,NA,TRBJ2-7,TRBD2,TGCAGTGCTAGAGGGACTAGCTACCACGAGCAGTACTTC,CSARGTSYHEQYF
TRBV7-9,14,many,TRBJ2-7,NA,TGTGCCAGCAGCTCCCCTTGGGGGCCCTACGAGCAGTACTTC,CASSSPWGPYEQYF